This entry describes one TCR gamma chain. What it binds is not known. The data derive from a study of intestinal T cells in coeliac disease. For each case, the template was genomic DNA from ten roughly 4.7-µm formalin-fixed paraffin-embedded scrolls. The samples were fully anonymised formalin-fixed paraffin-embedded duodenal biopsies left over from diagnostic use. TRG repertoires were amplified with LymphoTrack primers from approximately 0.2 ug of biopsy DNA. TCRdb reapplied CATT to the multiplex PCR reads. The repertoire holds several hundred gamma-chain clones, with roughly 56% as singletons. The CDR3 length is 14 residues. With 8 bases clipped from V and 9 bases from J, the junction kept 13 bases outside the gene matches. General study points: All 20 or so biopsies were correctly classified by TRD kmer clustering.

The sample was a duodenal biopsy. The sequence derives from a human donor with celiac disease. The chain couples TRGV10 to TRGJP1. TRGV10 is identified as an open reading frame with a role that is uncertain. Here the CDR3 reads CAAWDWADCWFKIF. The CDR3 DNA is TGTGCTGCGTGGGATTGGGCTGACTGTTGGTTCAAGATATTT.